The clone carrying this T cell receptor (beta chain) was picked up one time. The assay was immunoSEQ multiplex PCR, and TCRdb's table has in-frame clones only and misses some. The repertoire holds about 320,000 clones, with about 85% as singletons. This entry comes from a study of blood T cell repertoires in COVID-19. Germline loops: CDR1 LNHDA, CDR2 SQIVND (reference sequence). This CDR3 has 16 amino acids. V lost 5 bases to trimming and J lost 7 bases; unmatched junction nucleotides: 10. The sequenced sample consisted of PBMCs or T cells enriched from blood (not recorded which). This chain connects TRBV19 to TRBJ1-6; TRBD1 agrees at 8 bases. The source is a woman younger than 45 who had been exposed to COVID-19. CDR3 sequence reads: CASSGGDRGRNSPLHF. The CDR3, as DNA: TGTGCCAGTAGTGGGGGAGACAGGGGAAGGAATTCACCCCTCCACTTT.